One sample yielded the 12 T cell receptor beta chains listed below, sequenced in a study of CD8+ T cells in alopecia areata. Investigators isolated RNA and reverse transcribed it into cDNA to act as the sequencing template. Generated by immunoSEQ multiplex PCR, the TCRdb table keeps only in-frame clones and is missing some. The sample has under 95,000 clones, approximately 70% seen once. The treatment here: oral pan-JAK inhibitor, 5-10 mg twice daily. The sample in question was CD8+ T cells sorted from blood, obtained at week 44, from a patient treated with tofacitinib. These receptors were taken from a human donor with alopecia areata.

The CDR3 DNA reads TGTGCCAGCAGTTTTGGGGGGGGGTGGAAGAATGGCTACACCTTC. This codes for CASSFGGGWKNGYTF. This rearrangement joins TRBV27 to TRBJ1-2; possibly TRBD1 for D (5 bases). The germline V gene has CDR1 MNHEY and CDR2 SMNVEV (reference sequence). The germline V and J ends were trimmed by 3 bases and 6 bases, with 17 bases remaining between them. The length of the CDR3 is 15 residues.

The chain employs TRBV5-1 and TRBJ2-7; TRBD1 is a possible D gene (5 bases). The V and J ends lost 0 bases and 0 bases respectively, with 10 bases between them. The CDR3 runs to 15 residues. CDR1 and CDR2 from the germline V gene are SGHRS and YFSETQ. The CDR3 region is CASSLETDSSYEQYF. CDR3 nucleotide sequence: TGCGCCAGCAGCTTGGAGACCGACAGCTCCTACGAGCAGTACTTC.

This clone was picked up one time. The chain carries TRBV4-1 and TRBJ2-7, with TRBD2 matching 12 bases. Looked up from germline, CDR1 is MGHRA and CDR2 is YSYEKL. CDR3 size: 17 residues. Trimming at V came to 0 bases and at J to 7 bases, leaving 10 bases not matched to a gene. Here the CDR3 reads CASSQDPPSGGAYEQYF. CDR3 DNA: TGCGCCAGCAGCCAAGATCCACCTAGCGGGGGGGCGTATGAGCAGTACTTC.

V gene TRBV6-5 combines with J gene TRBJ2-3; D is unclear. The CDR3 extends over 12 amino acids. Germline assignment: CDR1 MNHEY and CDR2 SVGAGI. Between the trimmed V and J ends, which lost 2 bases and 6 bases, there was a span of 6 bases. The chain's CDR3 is CASSYSDDTQYF. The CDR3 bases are TGTGCCAGCAGTTACAGTGATGATACGCAGTATTTT.

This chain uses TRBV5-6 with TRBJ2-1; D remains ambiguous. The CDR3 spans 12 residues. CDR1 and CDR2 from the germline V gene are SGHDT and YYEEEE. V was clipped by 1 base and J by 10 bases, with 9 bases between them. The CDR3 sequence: CASSLLSAEQFF. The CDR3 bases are TGTGCCAGCAGCTTGCTTTCCGCAGAGCAGTTCTTC.

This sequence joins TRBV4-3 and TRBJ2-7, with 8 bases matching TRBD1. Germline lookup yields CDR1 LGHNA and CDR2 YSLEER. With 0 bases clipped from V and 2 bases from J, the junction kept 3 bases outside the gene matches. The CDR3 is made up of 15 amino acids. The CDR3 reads CASSQDGQGAYEQYF. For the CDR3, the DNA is TGCGCCAGCAGCCAAGATGGACAGGGCGCCTACGAGCAGTACTTC.

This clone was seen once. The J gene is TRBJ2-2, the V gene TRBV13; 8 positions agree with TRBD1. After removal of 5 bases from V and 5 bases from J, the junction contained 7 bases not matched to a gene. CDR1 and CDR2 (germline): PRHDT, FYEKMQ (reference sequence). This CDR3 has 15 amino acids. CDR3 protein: CASSPGQGFTGELFF. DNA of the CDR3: TGTGCCAGCAGCCCAGGACAGGGTTTTACCGGGGAGCTGTTTTTT.

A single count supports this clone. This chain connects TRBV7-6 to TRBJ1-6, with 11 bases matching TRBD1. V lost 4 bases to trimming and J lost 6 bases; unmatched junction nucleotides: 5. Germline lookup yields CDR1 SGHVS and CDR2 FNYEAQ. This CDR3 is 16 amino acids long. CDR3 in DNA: TGTGCCAGCAGCTCGGCCGGGACAGGGGGTAATTCACCCCTCCACTTT. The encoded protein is CASSSAGTGGNSPLHF.

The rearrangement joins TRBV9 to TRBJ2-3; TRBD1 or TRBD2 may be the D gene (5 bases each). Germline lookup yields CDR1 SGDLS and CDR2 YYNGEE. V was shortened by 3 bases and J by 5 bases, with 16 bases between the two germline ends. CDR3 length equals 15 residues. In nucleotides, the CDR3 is TGTGCCAGCAGCGCCGGGACGTCACAAGGAGATACGCAGTATTTT. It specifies CASSAGTSQGDTQYF.

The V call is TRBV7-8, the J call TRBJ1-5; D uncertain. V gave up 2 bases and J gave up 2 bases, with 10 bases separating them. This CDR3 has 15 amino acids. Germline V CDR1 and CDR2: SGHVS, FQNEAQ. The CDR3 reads CASSLRGIGNQPQHF. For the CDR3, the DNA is TGTGCCAGCAGCTTACGGGGTATTGGCAATCAGCCCCAGCATTTT.

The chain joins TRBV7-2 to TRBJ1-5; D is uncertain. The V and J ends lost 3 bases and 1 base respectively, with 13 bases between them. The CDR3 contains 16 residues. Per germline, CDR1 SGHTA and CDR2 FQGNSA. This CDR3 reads CASSFVNLGSNQPQHF. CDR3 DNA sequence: TGTGCCAGCAGCTTCGTCAATTTGGGGAGCAATCAGCCCCAGCATTTT.

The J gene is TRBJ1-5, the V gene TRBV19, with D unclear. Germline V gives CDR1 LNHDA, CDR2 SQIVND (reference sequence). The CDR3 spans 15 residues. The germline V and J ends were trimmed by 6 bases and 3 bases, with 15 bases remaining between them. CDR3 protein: CASSSVVAVNQPQHF. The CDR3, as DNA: TGTGCCAGTAGCTCAGTGGTTGCGGTCAATCAGCCCCAGCATTTT.